A single T cell receptor beta chain is shown here with its context. The data were taken from a study of blood T cell repertoires in COVID-19. Study in general: The study drew acute and convalescent COVID-19 samples from the United States, Italy and Spain.

Methods used by the authors: Reference gene primers were amplified, and this amplification served to estimate nucleated cell counts. Clones were sequenced by immunoSEQ multiplex PCR, and TCRdb holds only the in-frame ones, with some missing. V, J and clone size were drawn from that table, and D and trimming were deduced from the DNA. Of 300,000 to 350,000 clones listed, 70% to 90% were seen once; the top ten hold 2.2%. Enrolled through a virtual design, the participants were between 18 and 89 years of age and came from 24 US areas. This CDR3 has 16 amino acids. The V end lost 1 base, the J end lost 4 bases, and 17 bases lay between the germline ends. Germline loops: CDR1 SGHDT, CDR2 YYEEEE.

The source material was PBMCs or T cells enriched from blood (not recorded which). The TCR was taken from a young man who had recovered from COVID-19. The rearrangement links TRBV5-6 to TRBJ1-2; weak D call: TRBD1 (5 bases). Here the CDR3 DNA reads TGTGCCAGCAGCTTGTTCGGCTCGCGGGGGAGCTATGGCTACACCTTC. The encoded protein is CASSLFGSRGSYGYTF.